This entry lists 6 T cell receptor beta chains sequenced from one sample in a study of CD8 T cells in ankylosing spondylitis. Study-wide results and caveats: Seemingly characteristic of ankylosing spondylitis blood was a TCR beta motif consisting of several highly homologous variants.

TCRdb fed the 5' RACE reads into MiXCR, producing one record per CDR3 protein. The sample shows about 840,000 distinct CDR3 sequences, roughly 12% of them seen only once. The antigens for these receptors are not known. The source material was blood, either unsorted or a sorted T cell fraction (not recorded which). These receptors originate from a male donor with ankylosing spondylitis.

This clonotype has ten or more counts. The chain is built from TRBV6-1 and TRBJ2-7, with TRBD1 as a possible D gene (5 bases). The CDR3 runs to 14 residues. The germline gives CDR1 MNHNS, CDR2 SASEGT. Trimming removed 3 bases from V and 0 bases from J, with 9 bases in between. The CDR3 here is CASSEDTSSYEQYF. The CDR3 DNA is TGTGCCAGCAGTGAGGACACGAGCTCCTACGAGCAGTACTTC.

This clonotype was counted only a few times. The V and J genes are TRBV7-2 and TRBJ1-2; 8 bases are a match to TRBD1. Germline values: CDR1 SGHTA, CDR2 FQGNSA. Trimming removed 4 bases from V and 8 bases from J; junction bases left unmatched: 18. The CDR3 sequence is 17 residues long. The CDR3 sequence: CASSSNRLGTGRLGYTF. CDR3 coding DNA: TGTGCCAGCAGCTCAAACCGTTTAGGGACAGGTCGGCTGGGCTACACCTTC.

This clonotype was seen a handful of times. This chain uses TRBV10-3 with TRBJ2-3; 7 positions match TRBD2. The trim removed 7 bases at V and 5 bases at J, leaving 9 bases unmatched. CDR1 is ENHRY and CDR2 is SYGVKD in the germline V gene. The CDR3 has 14 amino acids. The CDR3, as DNA: TGTGCCATCACCTCAGGGAGGGCCGTAGATACGCAGTATTTT. As protein: CAITSGRAVDTQYF.

As regards this clonotype: The junction shows a germline mismatch at one end, possibly a read error. The chain uses TRBV7-7 and TRBJ2-3, with D perhaps matching TRBD2 (7 bases). The CDR3 is 15 amino acids. Germline V gene sequence: CDR1 SSHAT, CDR2 FNYEAQ (reference sequence). The CDR3 loop reads CASSLSAGAEDTQYF. As DNA, the CDR3 is TGTGCTAGCAGCTTGAGTGCGGGGGCGGAAGATACGCAGTATTTT. The full variable domain, its missing parts supplied by reference TRBV7-7 and TRBJ2-3, is GAGVSQSPRYKVTKRGQDVTLRCDPISSHATLYWYQQALGQGPEFLTYFNYEAQPDKSGLPSDRFSAERPEGSISTLTIQRTEQRDSAMYRCASSLSAGAEDTQYFGPGTRLTVL.

The chain has TRBV7-2 and TRBJ2-1; D might be TRBD2 (6 bases). Trimming removed 5 bases from V and 8 bases from J, with 16 bases in between. The CDR3 contains 14 residues. Germline CDR1 reads SGHTA; CDR2 reads FQGNSA. CDR3 nucleotide sequence: TGTGCCAGCAGCCCATTTGGCGGGAAAGATGAGCAGTTCTTC. Translated: CASSPFGGKDEQFF.

In its sample, this clonotype was seen a few times. The J gene is TRBJ2-7, the V gene TRBV7-9, with D perhaps given as TRBD1 or TRBD2 (5 bases each). The CDR3 covers 15 residues. Germline CDR1 SEHNR, CDR2 FQNEAQ (reference sequence). The V gene lost 5 bases and the J gene lost 6 bases, with 20 bases spanning the gap. CDR3 nucleotides: TGTGCCAGCAGCCCGATATGGTTGGGGACCGGCGAGCAGTACTTC. Translating it yields CASSPIWLGTGEQYF. The whole variable domain, remainder taken from reference TRBV7-9 and TRBJ2-7, is DTGVSQNPRHKITKRGQNVTFRCDPISEHNRLYWYRQTLGQGPEFLTYFQNEAQLEKSRLLSDRFSAERPKGSFSTLEIQRTEQGDSAMYLCASSPIWLGTGEQYFGPGTRLTVT.